Following are 28 T cell receptor beta chains from one sample sequenced in a study of human T cells and chemical hapten exposure. The time point: patch test 2, 6 weeks after DPC sensitization. Treatment noted: therapeutic diphenylcyclopropenone sensitization with weekly scalp DPC. MiXCR, applied by TCRdb to the RACE reads, yields one record per CDR3 protein. The sample lists 90,000 to 110,000 distinct CDR3 sequences, 9.2% occurring once. This specimen was whole blood, taken in connection with sensitization to the hapten diphenylcyclopropenone (DPC). Receptors originate from a woman aged 40 to 55 with alopecia areata. Some clones in this sample may be carry-over from other donors' samples.

The sample holds many counts of this clonotype. The gene calls are TRBV5-1 and TRBJ1-5; the D gene is possibly TRBD1 (6 bases). This CDR3 region has 15 residues. Germline assignment: CDR1 SGHRS and CDR2 YFSETQ. Trimming stripped 1 base from V and 1 base from J, with 9 bases between. Written as DNA, the CDR3 is TGCGCCAGCAGCTTGAACGGGGGCAGCAATCAGCCCCAGCATTTT. Residues: CASSLNGGSNQPQHF.

This clonotype was seen repeatedly, ten times or more. V is TRBV7-8 and J is TRBJ2-7; D is unclear. The CDR3 is 12 residues long. From germline, CDR1 is SGHVS and CDR2 FQNEAQ. Trimming shortened V by 5 bases and J by 5 bases, and 10 bases separated the two germline ends. The chain's CDR3 is CASSPGLDEQYF. CDR3 coding DNA: TGTGCCAGCAGCCCCGGGCTAGACGAGCAGTACTTC. Full variable domain (rest looked up from reference TRBV7-8 and TRBJ2-7): GAGVSQSPRYKVAKRGQDVALRCDPISGHVSLFWYQQALGQGPEFLTYFQNEAQLDKSGLPSDRFFAERPEGSVSTLKIQRTQQEDSAVYLCASSPGLDEQYFGPGTRLTVT.

This clonotype showed up just a few times. The rearrangement joins TRBV4-2 to TRBJ2-4, with 7 bases identical to TRBD2. Germline CDR1 reads LGHNA; CDR2 reads YNFKEQ. The CDR3 is 18 amino acids. V gave up 3 bases and J gave up 1 base; unmatched junction bases: 12. CDR3 loop: CASSQVLGGGRAKNIQYF. The CDR3 DNA is TGTGCCAGCAGCCAGGTCCTGGGCGGGGGAAGGGCCAAAAACATTCAGTACTTC.

There are many counts of this clonotype. V usage is TRBV7-8 and J usage is TRBJ2-5; D remains unclear. This CDR3 comprises 13 residues. Germline values: CDR1 SGHVS, CDR2 FQNEAQ. The ends were cut back, 3 bases at V and 0 bases at J, with 5 bases in the middle. CDR3: CASSLAHQETQYF. The CDR3 bases are TGTGCCAGCAGCTTGGCCCACCAAGAGACCCAGTACTTC.

This clonotype was counted ten times or more. The gene calls are TRBV6-6 and TRBJ2-7; D is tentatively TRBD1 or TRBD2 (6 bases each). Germline CDR1 is MNHNY and CDR2 is SVGAGI (reference sequence). V was pared by 7 bases and J by 5 bases, with 15 bases between. CDR3 size: 13 residues. CDR3 DNA: TGTGCCAGCAATGGGGGGCGCGCCAACGAGCAGTACTTC. As protein: CASNGGRANEQYF.

This clonotype was observed many times. The J gene is TRBJ1-6, the V gene TRBV13; D remains unclear. Between the trimmed V and J ends, which lost 2 bases and 7 bases, there was a span of 12 bases. This CDR3 contains 15 residues. Germline V gives CDR1 PRHDT, CDR2 FYEKMQ (reference sequence). The CDR3 DNA follows: TGTGCCAGCAGCTTATCACTTGAAGCCAATTCACCCCTCCACTTT. Translated, it gives CASSLSLEANSPLHF.

The sample holds many counts of this clonotype. The chain uses TRBV4-2 and TRBJ2-2; 9 nucleotides align to TRBD1. The CDR3 loop spans 15 amino acids. V trimming: 4 bases; J trimming: 7 bases; junction bases outside the gene matches: 7. Germline CDR1 and CDR2: LGHNA and YNFKEQ. This chain's CDR3 is CASSRGTGKVGELFF. The CDR3 nucleotides read TGTGCCAGCAGCCGTGGGACAGGGAAGGTCGGGGAGCTGTTTTTT.

This clonotype was seen many times. The gene calls are TRBV5-6 and TRBJ2-3, with a tentative D call TRBD1 (5 bases). CDR1 and CDR2 from the germline V gene are SGHDT and YYEEEE. Trimming took 3 bases from V and 5 from J, leaving 10 bases between them. The CDR3 extends over 13 amino acids. CDR3 nucleotides: TGTGCCAGCAGCTGGGCTCAGGGAGATACGCAGTATTTT. This codes for CASSWAQGDTQYF.

Ten or more counts support this clonotype. V and J are TRBV7-2 and TRBJ2-1; 15 nucleotides agree with TRBD2. V was clipped by 4 bases and J by 10 bases; unmatched bases: 8. Germline CDR1 is SGHTA and CDR2 is FQGNSA. This CDR3 contains 16 residues. This chain's CDR3 is CASSSRTSGGAREQFF. The CDR3 region has the DNA TGTGCCAGCAGCTCCAGGACTAGCGGGGGGGCAAGAGAGCAGTTCTTC.

The genes are TRBV4-1 and TRBJ2-6; D gene unclear. CDR1 is MGHRA, CDR2 YSYEKL, per germline. The CDR3 totals 17 residues. V was pared by 1 base and J by 0 bases, with 10 bases between. CDR3 in amino acids: CASSQGTARSGANVLTF. The CDR3 DNA is TGCGCCAGCAGCCAAGGGACGGCCCGCTCTGGGGCCAACGTCCTGACTTTC.

In this sample, this clonotype turned up a few times. The rearrangement links TRBV18 to TRBJ2-7, with 8 nucleotides matching TRBD2. CDR1 and CDR2 from the germline V gene are KGHSH and LQKENI. This CDR3 is 14 amino acids long. V shed 4 bases, J shed 3 bases, and the junction held 5 bases outside the gene matches. CDR3: CASSQASGYYEQYF. The CDR3 nucleotides read TGTGCCAGCTCACAGGCTAGCGGGTACTACGAGCAGTACTTC.

The table lists this clonotype with many counts. The chain employs TRBV10-3 and TRBJ1-2, with no clear D. Trimming pared 8 bases from V and 1 base from J, leaving 11 bases between. CDR3 length: 13 amino acids. CDR1 and CDR2 from the germline V gene are ENHRY and SYGVKD. The CDR3 DNA reads as TGTGCCATCCAACGGGCAATTAACTATGGCTACACCTTC. It codes for CAIQRAINYGYTF.

This clonotype was counted many times. The chain is built from TRBV6-1 and TRBJ1-1; possibly TRBD1 for D (5 bases). The CDR3 length is 13 residues. Germline V CDR1 and CDR2: MNHNS, SASEGT. V was pared by 2 bases and J by 8 bases, with 12 bases between. The CDR3 sequence: CASSERATDEAFF. CDR3 DNA sequence: TGTGCCAGCAGTGAAAGGGCGACAGACGAAGCTTTCTTT.

This clonotype was counted between two and nine times. J is TRBJ2-7 and V is TRBV7-6, with 11 bases lining up with TRBD1. Germline trimming cut 0 bases from V and 2 bases from J; bases unmatched to any gene: 3. Germline assignment: CDR1 SGHVS and CDR2 FNYEAQ. The CDR3 consists of 16 residues. The chain's CDR3 is CASSLAGTGGAYEQYF. The CDR3 DNA is TGTGCCAGCAGCTTAGCGGGGACAGGGGGAGCCTACGAGCAGTACTTC.

This clonotype was recorded many times. This chain connects TRBV2 to TRBJ2-7, with TRBD1 identical over 7 bases. The CDR3 is made up of 18 amino acids. Germline CDR1 and CDR2: SNHLY and FYNNEI. The J segment lost 3 bases and the V segment lost 7 bases, leaving 21 bases of the junction unmatched. CDR3 residues: CASTGLNRGARGLYEQYF. For the CDR3, the DNA is TGTGCCAGCACTGGATTGAACAGGGGAGCGAGAGGTCTCTACGAGCAGTACTTC. Together with reference TRBV2 and TRBJ2-7, the CDR3 gives the full variable domain: EPEVTQTPSHQVTQMGQEVILRCVPISNHLYFYWYRQILGQKVEFLVSFYNNEISEKSEIFDDQFSVERPDGSNFTLKIRSTKLEDSAMYFCASTGLNRGARGLYEQYFGPGTRLTVT.

The rearrangement uses TRBV11-3 and TRBJ2-3; a possible D gene is TRBD2 (5 bases). CDR1 and CDR2 from the germline V gene are SGHNT and YENEEA. V lost 0 bases and J lost 2, with 9 bases in between. The CDR3 has 15 amino acids. The CDR3 spells CASSLDGESTDTQYF. The CDR3 bases are TGTGCCAGCAGCTTAGATGGGGAGTCCACAGATACGCAGTATTTT.

This clonotype came up many times. The CDR3 DNA reads TGTGCCAGCAGTTTTATCTGGGATACGCAGTATTTT. This codes for CASSFIWDTQYF. The chain uses TRBV12-3 or TRBV12-4 and TRBJ2-3; D is unclear. V gave up 3 bases and J gave up 6 bases, with 7 bases separating them. This CDR3 is built from 12 residues.

This clonotype has at least ten counts. The chain uses TRBV28 and TRBJ1-2; 7 nucleotides align to TRBD1. V lost 5 bases, J lost 3 bases, and 6 bases stayed unmatched. The CDR3 has 14 amino acids. In germline, CDR1 is MDHEN, CDR2 SYDVKM. The CDR3 loop reads CASSHQGTDYGYTF. As DNA, the CDR3 is TGTGCCAGCAGTCACCAGGGGACAGACTATGGCTACACCTTC.

The chain combines TRBV5-4 with TRBJ1-4; no definite D call. The V end lost 5 bases, the J end lost 0 bases, and 11 bases lay between the germline ends. CDR1 SGHNT and CDR2 YYREEE come from the germline V gene (reference sequence). The CDR3 spans 15 residues. The DNA for the CDR3 is TGTGCCAGCAGTCCGGAAGGGACAACTAATGAAAAACTGTTTTTT. Its translation is CASSPEGTTNEKLFF.

This sequence joins TRBV7-2 and TRBJ1-2, with no clear D. The CDR3 spans 15 residues. V was shortened by 1 base and J by 5 bases, with 14 bases between the two germline ends. CDR1 is SGHTA and CDR2 is FQGNSA in the germline V gene. The CDR3 DNA follows: TGTGCCAGCAGCTTAGATCGGGCACCGTTTTATGGCTACACCTTC. Translating gives CASSLDRAPFYGYTF.

V and J are TRBV4-3 and TRBJ2-4; 9 nucleotides agree with TRBD2. V was clipped by 4 bases and J by 8 bases; unmatched bases: 18. The germline CDR1 and CDR2 sequences are LGHNA and YSLEER. This CDR3 has 18 amino acids. The CDR3 protein is CASSPDGVGGGAGDIQYF. DNA of the CDR3: TGCGCCAGCAGCCCCGACGGGGTAGGCGGGGGGGCCGGGGACATTCAGTACTTC.

This clonotype was found many times. The chain employs TRBV4-3 and TRBJ2-7; 10 nucleotides line up with TRBD1. V lost 3 bases to trimming and J lost 2 bases; unmatched junction nucleotides: 7. The V gene's germline CDR1 is LGHNA and CDR2 YSLEER. The CDR3 has 16 residues. This CDR3 reads CASSQSPGQGTYEQYF. In DNA, the CDR3 is TGCGCCAGCAGCCAGTCCCCGGGACAGGGGACCTACGAGCAGTACTTC.

This clonotype has at least ten counts. The V and J genes are TRBV19 and TRBJ1-6, with TRBD1 matching over 7 bases. The CDR3 loop spans 15 amino acids. With V trimmed by 5 bases and J by 7 bases, 8 bases remained unmatched. Germline CDR1 and CDR2: LNHDA and SQIVND (reference sequence). CDR3 in amino acids: CASSRKTGWNSPLHF. As DNA, the CDR3 is TGTGCCAGTAGTCGCAAGACAGGGTGGAATTCACCCCTCCACTTT.

The chain recombines TRBV27 with TRBJ2-1, with 9 positions matching TRBD2. Germline V gives CDR1 MNHEY, CDR2 SMNVEV (reference sequence). The CDR3 extends over 15 amino acids. V gave up 2 bases and J gave up 5 bases; unmatched junction bases: 4. As DNA, the CDR3 is TGTGCCAGCAGTTTACGCGGGGGGGCAAACAATGAGCAGTTCTTC. It encodes CASSLRGGANNEQFF.

This rearrangement joins TRBV20-1 to TRBJ1-6; unclear D gene. This CDR3 is 18 amino acids long. Deletions cut 4 bases from V and 1 base from J, with 20 bases between. Germline CDR1 DFQATT, CDR2 SNEGSKA (reference sequence). This chain's CDR3 is CSAKDGRPRESYNSPLHF. In DNA form, the CDR3 reads TGCAGTGCTAAAGATGGTCGGCCACGGGAGTCCTATAATTCACCCCTCCACTTT.

Ten or more counts support this clonotype. This chain joins TRBV7-9 and TRBJ2-7; TRBD1 agrees at 12 bases. Germline loops: CDR1 SEHNR, CDR2 FQNEAQ (reference sequence). Unmatched junction bases numbered 4, after V lost 1 base and J lost 3 bases. The CDR3 totals 16 residues. CDR3 sequence: CASSLVGQGAHYEQYF. Here the CDR3 DNA reads TGTGCCAGCAGCTTAGTGGGACAGGGGGCCCACTACGAGCAGTACTTC.

In its sample, this clonotype was seen many times. The J gene is TRBJ1-1, the V gene TRBV29-1, with D maybe TRBD1 (5 bases). The V and J ends lost 3 bases and 6 bases respectively, with 8 bases between them. The germline V gene has CDR1 SQVTM and CDR2 ANQGSEA. The CDR3 runs 11 residues. Here the CDR3 DNA reads TGCAGCGTTGATTGGGGGTCTGAAGCTTTCTTT. Amino acids: CSVDWGSEAFF.

This clonotype was picked up many times. V usage is TRBV12-3 or TRBV12-4 and J usage is TRBJ1-1, with D hard to call. V dropped 7 bases and J dropped 4 bases, with 10 bases sitting between them. The length of the CDR3 is 12 residues. DNA of the CDR3: TGTGCCAGCACCAGCGGGGTCACTGAAGCTTTCTTT. This codes for CASTSGVTEAFF.